This is a list of T cell receptor beta chains from one sample in a study of cytomegalovirus exposure and HLA in healthy donors. The table came from immunoSEQ multiplex PCR; TCRdb's copy has only in-frame clones and leaves some out. Counted here are 150,000 to 200,000 clones, around 87% occurring once; the ten biggest clones make up about 1.7%. Sample: PBMCs. Receptors originate from a woman between 18 and 30 years old in good health and CMV-seronegative. The CDR3 runs from the conserved cysteine through the conserved F or W. The D gene is left open where the match is weak. Where a row states a size, it is once, few, many or the class of an expanded clone; other rows omit it.

clone_size: -; v_call: TRBV7-9; d_call: -; j_call: TRBJ2-1; cdr3_aa: CASSFDRRSSYNEQFF; cdr3_nt: TGTGCCAGCAGCTTCGACAGGCGAAGCTCCTACAATGAGCAGTTCTTC
clone_size: -; v_call: TRBV6-5; d_call: TRBD1; j_call: TRBJ1-3; cdr3_aa: CASSWGTDGNTIYF; cdr3_nt: TGTGCCAGCAGTTGGGGGACAGATGGAAACACCATATATTTT
clone_size: -; v_call: TRBV6-5; d_call: -; j_call: TRBJ2-7; cdr3_aa: CASSYSGPGDYEQYF; cdr3_nt: TGTGCTAGCAGTTACTCGGGGCCGGGAGACTACGAGCAGTACTTC
clone_size: -; v_call: TRBV5-4; d_call: -; j_call: TRBJ2-1; cdr3_aa: CASSLDNNEQFF; cdr3_nt: TGTGCCAGCAGCTTGGATAACAATGAGCAGTTCTTC
clone_size: -; v_call: TRBV27; d_call: -; j_call: TRBJ2-7; cdr3_aa: CASSWGQEGYEQYF; cdr3_nt: TGTGCCAGCAGTTGGGGTCAGGAGGGTTACGAGCAGTACTTC
clone_size: -; v_call: TRBV7-2; d_call: -; j_call: TRBJ2-5; cdr3_aa: CASSFRGTQYF; cdr3_nt: TGTGCCAGCAGCTTTCGAGGGACCCAGTACTTC
clone_size: once; v_call: TRBV5-6; d_call: TRBD1; j_call: TRBJ2-6; cdr3_aa: CASSFDRGTGANVLTF; cdr3_nt: TGTGCCAGCAGCTTCGACAGGGGGACTGGGGCCAACGTCCTGACTTTC
clone_size: -; v_call: TRBV18; d_call: -; j_call: TRBJ1-1; cdr3_aa: CASSPGENTEAFF; cdr3_nt: TGTGCCAGCTCACCGGGAGAGAACACTGAAGCTTTCTTT
clone_size: -; v_call: TRBV6-5; d_call: TRBD1; j_call: TRBJ1-2; cdr3_aa: CASSYSGTGVRNGYTF; cdr3_nt: TGTGCCAGCAGTTACTCAGGGACAGGAGTTCGGAATGGCTACACCTTC
clone_size: -; v_call: TRBV5-1; d_call: -; j_call: TRBJ2-2; cdr3_aa: CASSFTSRSTGELFF; cdr3_nt: TGCGCCAGCAGCTTCACTAGCAGAAGCACCGGGGAGCTGTTTTTT
clone_size: -; v_call: TRBV9; d_call: TRBD1; j_call: TRBJ2-1; cdr3_aa: CASSIERTGQFF; cdr3_nt: TGTGCCAGCAGCATAGAGAGGACAGGGCAGTTCTTC
clone_size: once; v_call: TRBV30; d_call: -; j_call: TRBJ1-1; cdr3_aa: CAWRRQGGTEAFF; cdr3_nt: TGTGCCTGGAGACGCCAAGGGGGCACTGAAGCTTTCTTT
clone_size: -; v_call: TRBV29-1; d_call: TRBD2; j_call: TRBJ2-5; cdr3_aa: CSVVGAAGGETQYF; cdr3_nt: TGCAGCGTTGTGGGGGCAGCGGGAGGGGAGACCCAGTACTTC
clone_size: -; v_call: TRBV28; d_call: -; j_call: TRBJ2-7; cdr3_aa: CASRPHRESGYEQYF; cdr3_nt: TGTGCCAGCAGGCCACACAGGGAAAGCGGCTACGAGCAGTACTTC
clone_size: -; v_call: TRBV18; d_call: TRBD1; j_call: TRBJ1-2; cdr3_aa: CASSPGTGGNYGYTF; cdr3_nt: TGTGCCAGCTCACCGGGGACAGGGGGCAACTATGGCTACACCTTC
clone_size: once; v_call: TRBV27; d_call: -; j_call: TRBJ1-1; cdr3_aa: CASSLAGLNTEAFF; cdr3_nt: TGTGCCAGCAGTTTAGCGGGGTTGAACACTGAAGCTTTCTTT
clone_size: -; v_call: TRBV6-1; d_call: -; j_call: TRBJ2-5; cdr3_aa: CASSGSLVQETQYF; cdr3_nt: TGTGCCAGCAGTGGATCACTGGTACAAGAGACCCAGTACTTC
clone_size: -; v_call: TRBV25-1; d_call: -; j_call: TRBJ2-7; cdr3_aa: CAQNEQYF; cdr3_nt: TGTGCCCAGAACGAGCAGTACTTC
clone_size: -; v_call: TRBV10-3; d_call: -; j_call: TRBJ1-4; cdr3_aa: CAAQRGANEKLFF; cdr3_nt: TGTGCCGCTCAGAGAGGCGCCAATGAAAAACTGTTTTTT
clone_size: -; v_call: TRBV7-2; d_call: -; j_call: TRBJ2-7; cdr3_aa: CASSSWSGYEQYF; cdr3_nt: TGTGCCAGCAGCTCCTGGAGCGGATACGAGCAGTACTTC
clone_size: -; v_call: TRBV5-1; d_call: -; j_call: TRBJ2-3; cdr3_aa: CASSSAGGTAGDTQYF; cdr3_nt: TGCGCCAGCAGCTCCGCGGGCGGGACCGCCGGCGATACGCAGTATTTT
clone_size: -; v_call: TRBV19; d_call: TRBD1; j_call: TRBJ2-7; cdr3_aa: CASSGQGPSYEQYF; cdr3_nt: TGTGCCAGTAGTGGACAGGGGCCTTCCTACGAGCAGTACTTC
clone_size: -; v_call: TRBV9; d_call: TRBD2; j_call: TRBJ2-3; cdr3_aa: CASSGYSGSTDTQYF; cdr3_nt: TGTGCCAGCAGCGGCTATAGCGGGAGCACAGATACGCAGTATTTT
clone_size: -; v_call: TRBV6-1; d_call: -; j_call: TRBJ1-1; cdr3_aa: CASGAVNTEAFF; cdr3_nt: TGTGCCAGCGGGGCCGTGAACACTGAAGCTTTCTTT
clone_size: -; v_call: TRBV7-9; d_call: TRBD2; j_call: TRBJ2-3; cdr3_aa: CASSAFILAGGLADTQYF; cdr3_nt: TGTGCCAGCTCAGCTTTTATACTAGCGGGGGGTCTCGCAGATACGCAGTATTTT
clone_size: -; v_call: TRBV27; d_call: -; j_call: TRBJ2-7; cdr3_aa: CASSRGGYEQYF; cdr3_nt: TGTGCCAGCAGCCGAGGGGGTTACGAGCAGTACTTC
clone_size: -; v_call: TRBV9; d_call: TRBD1; j_call: TRBJ2-3; cdr3_aa: CASSDSGTGAAASTDTQYF; cdr3_nt: TGTGCCAGCAGCGACTCCGGGACAGGGGCCGCCGCTAGCACAGATACGCAGTATTTT
clone_size: -; v_call: TRBV7-2; d_call: TRBD1; j_call: TRBJ1-4; cdr3_aa: CASSLAYGQGSEKLFF; cdr3_nt: TGTGCCAGCAGCTTAGCGTACGGACAGGGATCTGAAAAACTGTTTTTT
clone_size: once; v_call: TRBV5-1; d_call: TRBD1; j_call: TRBJ1-2; cdr3_aa: CASSLRGGTAKSNYGYTF; cdr3_nt: TGCGCCAGCAGCTTGAGGGGCGGGACAGCAAAAAGTAACTATGGCTACACCTTC